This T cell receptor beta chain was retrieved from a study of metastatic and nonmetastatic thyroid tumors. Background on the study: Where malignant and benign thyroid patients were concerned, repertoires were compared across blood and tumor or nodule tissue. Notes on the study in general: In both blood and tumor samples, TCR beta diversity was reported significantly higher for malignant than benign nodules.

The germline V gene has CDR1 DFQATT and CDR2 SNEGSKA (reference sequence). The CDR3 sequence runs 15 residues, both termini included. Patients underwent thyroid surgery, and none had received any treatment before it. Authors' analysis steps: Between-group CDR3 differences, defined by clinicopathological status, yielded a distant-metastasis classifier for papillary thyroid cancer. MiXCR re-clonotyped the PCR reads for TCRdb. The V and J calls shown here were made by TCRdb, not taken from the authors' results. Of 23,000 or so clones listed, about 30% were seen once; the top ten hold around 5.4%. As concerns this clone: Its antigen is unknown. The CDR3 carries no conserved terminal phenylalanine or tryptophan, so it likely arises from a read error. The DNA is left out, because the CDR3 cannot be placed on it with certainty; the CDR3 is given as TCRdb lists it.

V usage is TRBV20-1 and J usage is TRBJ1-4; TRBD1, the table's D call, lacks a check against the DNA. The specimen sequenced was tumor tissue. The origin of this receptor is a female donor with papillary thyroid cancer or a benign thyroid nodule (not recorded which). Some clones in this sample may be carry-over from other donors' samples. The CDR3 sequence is CSAPVERAGDEKLMY.